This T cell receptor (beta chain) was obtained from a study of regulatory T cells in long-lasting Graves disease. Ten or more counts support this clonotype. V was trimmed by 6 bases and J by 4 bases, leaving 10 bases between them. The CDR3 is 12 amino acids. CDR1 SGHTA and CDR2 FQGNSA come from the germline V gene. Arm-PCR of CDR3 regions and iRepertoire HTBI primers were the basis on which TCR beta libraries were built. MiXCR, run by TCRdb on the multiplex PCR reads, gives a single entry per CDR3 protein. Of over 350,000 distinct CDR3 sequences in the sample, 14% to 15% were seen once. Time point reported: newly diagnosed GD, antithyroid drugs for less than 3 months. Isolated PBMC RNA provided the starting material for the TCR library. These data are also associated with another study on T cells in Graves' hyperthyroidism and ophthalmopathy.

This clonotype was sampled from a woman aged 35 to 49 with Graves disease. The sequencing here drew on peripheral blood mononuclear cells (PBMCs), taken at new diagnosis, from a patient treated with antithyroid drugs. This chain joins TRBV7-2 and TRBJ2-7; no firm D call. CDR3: CASSHRGYEQYF. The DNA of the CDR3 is TGTGCCAGCAGTCATAGAGGATACGAGCAGTACTTC.